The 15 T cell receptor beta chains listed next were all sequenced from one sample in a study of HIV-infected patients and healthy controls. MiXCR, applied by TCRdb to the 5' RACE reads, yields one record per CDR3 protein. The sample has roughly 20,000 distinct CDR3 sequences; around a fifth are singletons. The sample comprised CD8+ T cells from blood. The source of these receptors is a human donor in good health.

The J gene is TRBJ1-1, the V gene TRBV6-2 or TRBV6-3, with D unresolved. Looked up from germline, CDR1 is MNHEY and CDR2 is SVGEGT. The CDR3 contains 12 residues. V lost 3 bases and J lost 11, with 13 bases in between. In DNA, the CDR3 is TGTGCCAGCAGTTATGCCCCCGTGCTGGCTTTCTTT. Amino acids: CASSYAPVLAFF.

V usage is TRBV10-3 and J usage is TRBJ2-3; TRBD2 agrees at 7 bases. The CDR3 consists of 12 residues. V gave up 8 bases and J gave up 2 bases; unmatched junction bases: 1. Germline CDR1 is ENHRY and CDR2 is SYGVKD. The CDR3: CAIAGDTDTQYF. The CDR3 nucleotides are TGTGCCATCGCGGGGGACACAGATACGCAGTATTTT.

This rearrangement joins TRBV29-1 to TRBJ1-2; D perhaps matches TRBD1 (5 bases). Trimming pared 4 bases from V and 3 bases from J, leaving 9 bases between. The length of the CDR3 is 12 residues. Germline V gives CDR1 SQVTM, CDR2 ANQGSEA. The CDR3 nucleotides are TGCAGCGTTGGGACGACAGACTATGGCTACACCTTC. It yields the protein CSVGTTDYGYTF.

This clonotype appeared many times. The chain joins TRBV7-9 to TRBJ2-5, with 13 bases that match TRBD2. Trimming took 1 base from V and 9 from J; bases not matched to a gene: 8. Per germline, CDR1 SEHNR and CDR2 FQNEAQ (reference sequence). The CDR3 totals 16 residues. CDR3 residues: CASSLETGLAGVSQYF. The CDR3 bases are TGTGCCAGCAGCTTAGAGACAGGACTAGCGGGAGTCTCCCAGTACTTC.

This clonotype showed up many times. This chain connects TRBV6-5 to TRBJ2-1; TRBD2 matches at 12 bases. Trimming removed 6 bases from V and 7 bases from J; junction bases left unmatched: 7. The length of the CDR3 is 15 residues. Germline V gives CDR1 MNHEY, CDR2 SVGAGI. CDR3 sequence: CASSLTSGGKNEQFF. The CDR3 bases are TGTGCCAGCAGCCTTACTAGCGGGGGGAAAAATGAGCAGTTCTTC.

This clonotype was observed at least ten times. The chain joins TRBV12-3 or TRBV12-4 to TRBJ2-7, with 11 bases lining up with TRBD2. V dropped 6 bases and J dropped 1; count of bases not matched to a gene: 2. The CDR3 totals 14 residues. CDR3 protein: CASRTSGSSYEQYF. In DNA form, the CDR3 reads TGTGCCAGCAGAACTAGCGGGAGTTCCTACGAGCAGTACTTC.

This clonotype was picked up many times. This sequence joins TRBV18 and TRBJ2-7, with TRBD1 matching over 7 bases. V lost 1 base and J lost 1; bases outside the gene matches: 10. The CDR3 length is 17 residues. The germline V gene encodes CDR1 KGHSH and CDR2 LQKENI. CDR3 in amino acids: CASSPRLGGVESYEQYF. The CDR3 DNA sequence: TGTGCCAGCTCACCACGGTTAGGGGGCGTTGAATCCTACGAGCAGTACTTC. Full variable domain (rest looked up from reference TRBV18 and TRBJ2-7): NAGVMQNPRHLVRRRGQEARLRCSPMKGHSHVYWYRQLPEEGLKFMVYLQKENIIDESGMPKERFSAEFPKEGPSILRIQQVVRGDSAAYFCASSPRLGGVESYEQYFGPGTRLTVT.

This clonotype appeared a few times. CDR3 protein: CSVGGVANEQYF. For the CDR3, the DNA is TGCAGCGTTGGCGGGGTTGCCAACGAGCAGTACTTC. The chain is built from TRBV29-1 and TRBJ2-7; weak D call: TRBD2 (6 bases). Germline lookup yields CDR1 SQVTM and CDR2 ANQGSEA. Trimming took 4 bases from V and 5 from J, leaving 12 bases between them. The CDR3 has 12 amino acids.

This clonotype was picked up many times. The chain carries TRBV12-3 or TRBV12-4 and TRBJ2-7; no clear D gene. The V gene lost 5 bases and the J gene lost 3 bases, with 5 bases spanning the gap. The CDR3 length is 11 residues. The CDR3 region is CASSPSYEQYF. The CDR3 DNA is TGTGCCAGCAGTCCCAGCTACGAGCAGTACTTC.

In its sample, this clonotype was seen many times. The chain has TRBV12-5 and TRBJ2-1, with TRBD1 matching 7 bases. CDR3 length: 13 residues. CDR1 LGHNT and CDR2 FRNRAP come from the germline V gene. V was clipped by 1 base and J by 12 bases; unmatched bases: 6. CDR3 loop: CASGLAQGDGQFF. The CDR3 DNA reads TGTGCTAGTGGTTTGGCCCAGGGGGATGGGCAGTTCTTC.

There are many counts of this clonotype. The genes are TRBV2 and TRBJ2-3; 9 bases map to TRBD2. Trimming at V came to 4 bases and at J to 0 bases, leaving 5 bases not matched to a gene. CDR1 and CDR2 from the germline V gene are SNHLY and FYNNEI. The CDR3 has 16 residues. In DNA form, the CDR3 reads TGTGCCAGCAGTGGACTAGCGGCTCCTAGCACAGATACGCAGTATTTT. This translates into CASSGLAAPSTDTQYF.

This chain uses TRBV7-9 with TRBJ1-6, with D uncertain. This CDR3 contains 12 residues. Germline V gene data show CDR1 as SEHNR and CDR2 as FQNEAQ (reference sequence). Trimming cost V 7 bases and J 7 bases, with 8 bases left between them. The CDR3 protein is CASTAANSPLHF. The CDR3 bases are TGTGCCAGCACCGCGGCCAATTCACCCCTCCACTTT.

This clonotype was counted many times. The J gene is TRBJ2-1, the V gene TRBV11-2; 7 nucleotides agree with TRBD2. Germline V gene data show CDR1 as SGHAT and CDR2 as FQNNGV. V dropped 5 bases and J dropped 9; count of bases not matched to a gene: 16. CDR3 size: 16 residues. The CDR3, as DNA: TGTGCCAGCAGCCCGGAATGGGGGGAGGGGAGGGCTGAGCAGTTCTTC. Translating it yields CASSPEWGEGRAEQFF.

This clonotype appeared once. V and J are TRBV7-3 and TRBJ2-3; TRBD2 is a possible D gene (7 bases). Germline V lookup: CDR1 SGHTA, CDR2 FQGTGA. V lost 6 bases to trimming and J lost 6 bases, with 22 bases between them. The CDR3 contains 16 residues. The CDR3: CASSLNAGAPPDTQYF. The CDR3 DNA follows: TGTGCCAGCAGTCTTAATGCGGGGGCCCCTCCGGATACGCAGTATTTT.

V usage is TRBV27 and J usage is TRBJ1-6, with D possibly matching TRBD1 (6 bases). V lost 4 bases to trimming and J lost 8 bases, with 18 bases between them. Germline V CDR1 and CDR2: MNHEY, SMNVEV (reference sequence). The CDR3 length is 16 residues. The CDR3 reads CASSSKPQGFYSPLHF. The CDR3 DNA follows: TGTGCCAGCAGTTCCAAACCACAGGGTTTTTATTCACCCCTCCACTTT.